This TCR beta chain derives from a study of spatial heterogeneity in lung cancer (dated by TCRdb to about 2019). General notes on the study: More beta-chain than alpha-chain transcripts were consistently detected, likely reflecting higher beta-chain transcript abundance. In tumor regions, TCR transcript counts showed a strong correlation with a T cell transcriptional module score derived from matched bulk RNA-seq. In the raw uncorrected reads, each unique combination of TCR and UMI appeared more than ten times on average. The study quantitatively compared TCR alpha and beta repertoires across multiple tumor regions, matched nontumor lung and blood in non-small cell lung cancer. The study linked features of the TCR repertoire to counts of nonsynonymous mutations, which were determined by whole-exome sequencing of tumor tissue. Both alpha and beta chains were TCR-sequenced in 200 or so tumor regions, about 69 matched nontumor lung samples and around 50 PBMC samples obtained at surgery.

The intended sense of this specimen's time point label: sample taken at primary tumor resection. The donors were 72 patients from the lung TRACERx cohort who had early-stage, untreated non-small cell lung cancer. Without any cell sorting, TCR sequencing was performed on whole RNA extracted either from tumor and nontumor lung tissue or from cryopreserved PBMC samples. A patient was chosen for TCR sequencing only when enough RNA was available from at least two tumor regions. Before selection, tumor and adjacent nontumor lung specimens were reviewed by a lung pathologist. Trimming takes 1 base from V and 5 bases from J, and the germline ends sit 18 bases apart. The CDR3 measures 15 amino acids from cysteine to phenylalanine. Only the CDR3 portion is preserved as DNA: 45 bases, with reading frame beginning at the first base. CDR1 and CDR2 are drawn from the germline V gene: SQVTM, ANQGSEA. What the work shows at the level of the full study, not this receptor alone: The tumor nonsynonymous mutation count correlated with the number of expanded alpha and beta TCRs within the tumor. Counts of ubiquitous and regional expanded TCRs were found to correlate with counts of ubiquitous and regional nonsynonymous mutations, respectively. TCR-seq coverage of tumor T cells was estimated to be only about 7% for alpha chains and 11% to 15% for beta chains. Confirming at a functional level the hypothesis that regional TCRs recognize regional mutations was considered to require additional single-cell paired TCR alpha and beta sequencing.

Library creation used 5' RACE. Sequencer: NextSeq 500. To allow correction of PCR and sequencing errors, the TCR library protocol tagged every TCR cDNA molecule with a unique molecular identifier. As for the original processing: TCR identification, UMI-based error correction and CDR3 extraction were all carried out with Decombinator tools. TCRs above a frequency of 2 per 1,000, corresponding to the top 1% of the tumor frequency distribution, were defined as expanded. Expanded tumor TCRs were classed as regional if statistically deemed absent (corrected P<0.05) from at least one tumor region, otherwise ubiquitous. Renyi diversity was calculated using the R vegan package after each repertoire was subsampled 100 times to 5,000 TCRs. To build CDR3 similarity networks, amino acid triplet string-kernel similarity was used, and CDR3s were connected when their pairwise similarity was above 0.82. The raw public data were reprocessed by TCRdb itself: fastp quality trimming at Q25, MiXCR clonotype calling, in-frame beta chains only. Merged by CDR3 protein, the rows form single entries marked with the most common genes and DNA. The V and J calls come from TCRdb's annotation, not from the publication. Across this sample there are roughly 19,000 distinct CDR3 sequences, with approximately 5% seen only once. The ten largest clones take up approximately 10% of the sample.

This clonotype appeared many times. The antigen it binds to is not known. Base quality data are lacking; no much larger clone is found one base away. The chain couples TRBV29-1 to TRBJ2-7; tentative D gene TRBD2, with 6 bases matching. This clonotype originated in a female donor with early-stage non-small cell lung cancer. This material consisted of lung tumor tissue, taken at surgery. The nucleotide sequence reads TGCAGCGTTGAAGGCGGATGGGGGGTAACCGACGAGCAGTACTTC. It translates as CSVEGGWGVTDEQYF.